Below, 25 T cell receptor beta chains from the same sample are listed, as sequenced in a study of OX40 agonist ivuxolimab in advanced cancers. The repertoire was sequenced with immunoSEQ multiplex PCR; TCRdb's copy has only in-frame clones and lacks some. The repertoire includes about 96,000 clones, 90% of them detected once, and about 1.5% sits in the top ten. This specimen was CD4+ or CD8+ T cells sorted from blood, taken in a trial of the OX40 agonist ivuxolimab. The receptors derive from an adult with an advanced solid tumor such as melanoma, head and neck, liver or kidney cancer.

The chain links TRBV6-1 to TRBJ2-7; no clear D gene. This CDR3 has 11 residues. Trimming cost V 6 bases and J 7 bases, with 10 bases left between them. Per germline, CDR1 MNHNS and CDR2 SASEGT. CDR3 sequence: CASRKDAEQYF. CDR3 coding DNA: TGTGCCAGCAGGAAAGACGCGGAGCAGTACTTC.

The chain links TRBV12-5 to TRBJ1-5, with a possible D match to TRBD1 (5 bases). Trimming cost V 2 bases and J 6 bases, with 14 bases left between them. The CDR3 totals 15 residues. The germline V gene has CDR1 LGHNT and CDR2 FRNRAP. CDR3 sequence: CASGLYSGGSQPQHF. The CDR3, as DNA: TGTGCTAGTGGTTTGTATAGCGGGGGAAGTCAGCCCCAGCATTTT.

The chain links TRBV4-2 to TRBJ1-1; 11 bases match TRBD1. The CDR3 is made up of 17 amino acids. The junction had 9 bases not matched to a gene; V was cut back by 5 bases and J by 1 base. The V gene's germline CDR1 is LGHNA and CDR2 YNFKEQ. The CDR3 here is CASSSPGTGGGNTEAFF. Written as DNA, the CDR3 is TGTGCCAGCAGCTCTCCCGGGACAGGGGGAGGGAACACTGAAGCTTTCTTT.

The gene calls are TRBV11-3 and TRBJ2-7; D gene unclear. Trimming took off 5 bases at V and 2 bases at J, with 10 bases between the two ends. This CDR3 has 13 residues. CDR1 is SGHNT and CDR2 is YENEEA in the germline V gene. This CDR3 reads CASSPPETYEQYF. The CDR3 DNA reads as TGTGCCAGCAGCCCCCCGGAAACCTACGAGCAGTACTTC. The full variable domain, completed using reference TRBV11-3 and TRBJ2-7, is EAGVVQSPRYKIIEKKQPVAFWCNPISGHNTLYWYLQNLGQGPELLIRYENEEAVDDSQLPKDRFSAERLKGVDSTLKIQPAELGDSAVYLCASSPPETYEQYFGPGTRLTVT.

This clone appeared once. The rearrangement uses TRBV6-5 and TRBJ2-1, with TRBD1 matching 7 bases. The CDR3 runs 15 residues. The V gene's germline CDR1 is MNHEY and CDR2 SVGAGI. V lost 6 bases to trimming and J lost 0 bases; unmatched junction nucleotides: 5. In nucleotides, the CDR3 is TGTGCCAGCAGGCAAGACAGGGACTCCTACAATGAGCAGTTCTTC. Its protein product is CASRQDRDSYNEQFF.

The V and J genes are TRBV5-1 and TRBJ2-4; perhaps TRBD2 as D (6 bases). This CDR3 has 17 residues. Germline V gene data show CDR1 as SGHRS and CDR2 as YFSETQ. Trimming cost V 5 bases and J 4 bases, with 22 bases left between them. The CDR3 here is CASRNLAGIVGKNIQYF. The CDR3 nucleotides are TGCGCCAGCAGAAACCTTGCGGGGATAGTGGGGAAAAACATTCAGTACTTC.

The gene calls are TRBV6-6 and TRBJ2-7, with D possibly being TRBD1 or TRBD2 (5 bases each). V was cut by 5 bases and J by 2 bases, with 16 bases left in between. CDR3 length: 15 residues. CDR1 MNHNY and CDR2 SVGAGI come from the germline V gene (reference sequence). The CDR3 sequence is CASSKPGQPTYEQYF. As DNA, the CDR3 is TGTGCCAGCAGTAAACCGGGGCAGCCAACCTACGAGCAGTACTTC.

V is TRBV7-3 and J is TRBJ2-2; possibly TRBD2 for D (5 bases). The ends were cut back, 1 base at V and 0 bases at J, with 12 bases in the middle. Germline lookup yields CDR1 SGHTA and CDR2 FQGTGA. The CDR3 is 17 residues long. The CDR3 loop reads CASSLRRGSPNTGELFF. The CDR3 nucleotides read TGTGCCAGCAGCTTAAGACGAGGGTCCCCGAACACCGGGGAGCTGTTTTTT.

CDR3 region: CASSGGLSQGAGQFF. CDR3 sequence (DNA): TGTGCCAGCAGTGGGGGTCTGAGCCAGGGGGCTGGTCAGTTCTTC. The rearrangement joins TRBV6-1 to TRBJ2-1; 8 nucleotides match TRBD1. Trimming cost V 4 bases and J 13 bases; bases outside gene matches: 15. The CDR3 has 15 residues. CDR1 MNHNS and CDR2 SASEGT come from the germline V gene.

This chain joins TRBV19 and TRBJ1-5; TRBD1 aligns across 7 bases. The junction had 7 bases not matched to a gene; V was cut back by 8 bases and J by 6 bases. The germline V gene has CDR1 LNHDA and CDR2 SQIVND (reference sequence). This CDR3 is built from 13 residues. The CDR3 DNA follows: TGTGCCAGTTCTCAGGGGGGGAGTCAGCCCCAGCATTTT. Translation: CASSQGGSQPQHF.

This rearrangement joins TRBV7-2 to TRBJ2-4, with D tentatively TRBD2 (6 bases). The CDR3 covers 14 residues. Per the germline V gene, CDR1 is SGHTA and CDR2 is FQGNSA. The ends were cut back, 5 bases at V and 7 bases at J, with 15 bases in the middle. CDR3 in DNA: TGTGCCAGCAGCCCCGGAGGGCCGGGGAACATTCAGTACTTC. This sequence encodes CASSPGGPGNIQYF. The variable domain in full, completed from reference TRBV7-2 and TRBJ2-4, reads GAGVSQSPSNKVTEKGKDVELRCDPISGHTALYWYRQSLGQGLEFLIYFQGNSAPDKSGLPSDRFSAERTGGSVSTLTIQRTQQEDSAVYLCASSPGGPGNIQYFGAGTRLSVL.

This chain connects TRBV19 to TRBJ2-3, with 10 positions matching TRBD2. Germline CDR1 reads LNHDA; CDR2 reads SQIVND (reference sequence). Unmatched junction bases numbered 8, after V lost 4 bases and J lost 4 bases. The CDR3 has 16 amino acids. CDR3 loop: CASSKLAGDFADTQYF. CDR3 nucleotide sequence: TGTGCCAGTAGTAAGCTAGCGGGGGATTTCGCAGATACGCAGTATTTT.

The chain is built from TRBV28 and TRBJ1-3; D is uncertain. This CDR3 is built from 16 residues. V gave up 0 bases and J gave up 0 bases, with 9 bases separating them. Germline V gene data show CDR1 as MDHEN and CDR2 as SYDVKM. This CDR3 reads CASSLWDFHSGNTIYF. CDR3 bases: TGTGCCAGCAGTTTATGGGACTTCCACTCTGGAAACACCATATATTTT.

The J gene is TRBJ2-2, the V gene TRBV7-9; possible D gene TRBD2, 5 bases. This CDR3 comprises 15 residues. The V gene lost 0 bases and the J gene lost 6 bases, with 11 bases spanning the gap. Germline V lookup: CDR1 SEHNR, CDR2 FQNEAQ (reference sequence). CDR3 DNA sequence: TGTGCCAGCAGCTTAGCTAGGAGAGCGGCCGGGGAGCTGTTTTTT. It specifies CASSLARRAAGELFF.

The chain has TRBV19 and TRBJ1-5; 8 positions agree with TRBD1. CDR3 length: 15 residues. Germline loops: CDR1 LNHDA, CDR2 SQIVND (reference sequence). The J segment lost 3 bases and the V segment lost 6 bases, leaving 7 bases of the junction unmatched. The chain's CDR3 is CASSQGAVNNQPQHF. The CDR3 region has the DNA TGTGCCAGTAGCCAGGGGGCGGTGAACAATCAGCCCCAGCATTTT.

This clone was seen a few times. CDR3 sequence (DNA): TGTGCCAGCAGGGGGGGGAAGTACGAGCAGTACTTC. Protein: CASRGGKYEQYF. The chain uses TRBV6-5 and TRBJ2-7; TRBD2 matches at 7 bases. The CDR3 has 12 amino acids. J was trimmed by 4 bases and V by 6 bases; bases with no gene match: 3. Per the germline V gene, CDR1 is MNHEY and CDR2 is SVGAGI.

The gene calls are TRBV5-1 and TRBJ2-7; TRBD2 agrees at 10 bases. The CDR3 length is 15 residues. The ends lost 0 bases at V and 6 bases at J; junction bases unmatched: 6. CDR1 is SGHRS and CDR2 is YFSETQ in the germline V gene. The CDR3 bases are TGCGCCAGCAGCTTGGGTGCTAGCGGGAGATCCGAGCAGTACTTC. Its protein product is CASSLGASGRSEQYF.

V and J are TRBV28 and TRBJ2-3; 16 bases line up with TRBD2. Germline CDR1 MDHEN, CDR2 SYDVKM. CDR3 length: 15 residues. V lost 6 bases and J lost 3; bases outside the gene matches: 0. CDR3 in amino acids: CASRGLAGGTDTQYF. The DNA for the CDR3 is TGTGCCAGCAGGGGACTAGCGGGAGGGACAGATACGCAGTATTTT.

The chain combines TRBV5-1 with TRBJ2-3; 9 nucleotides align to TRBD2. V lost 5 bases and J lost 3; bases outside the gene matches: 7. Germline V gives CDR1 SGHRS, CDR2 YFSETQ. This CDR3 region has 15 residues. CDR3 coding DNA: TGCGCCAGCAGACCGGGACTAGCTTTGACAGATACGCAGTATTTT. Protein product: CASRPGLALTDTQYF.

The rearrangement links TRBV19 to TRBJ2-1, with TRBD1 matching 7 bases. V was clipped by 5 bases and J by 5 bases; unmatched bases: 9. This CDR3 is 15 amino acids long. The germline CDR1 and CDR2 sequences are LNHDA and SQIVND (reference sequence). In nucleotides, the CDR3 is TGTGCCAGTAGTTTGGGAACAGGGGCCCACAATGAGCAGTTCTTC. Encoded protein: CASSLGTGAHNEQFF.

CDR3 loop: CASSSLVGYTF. CDR3 in DNA: TGTGCCAGCAGCTCATTGGTTGGCTACACCTTC. The V and J genes are TRBV28 and TRBJ1-2; the D is unclear. The CDR3 covers 11 residues. Germline CDR1 MDHEN, CDR2 SYDVKM. With 6 bases removed from V and 7 bases from J, the gap between germline ends came to 9 bases.

In DNA form, the CDR3 reads TGTGCCAGCAGCACTACTAGCGGGATCTCCTACGAGCAGTACTTC. Encoded protein: CASSTTSGISYEQYF. The chain carries TRBV6-5 and TRBJ2-7; 10 positions agree with TRBD2. Germline CDR1 and CDR2: MNHEY and SVGAGI. The CDR3 has 15 amino acids. Trimming cost V 6 bases and J 0 bases; bases outside gene matches: 5.

CDR3 sequence: CASSLAHFPDTQYF. CDR3 DNA sequence: TGCGCCAGCAGCTTGGCCCATTTCCCAGATACGCAGTATTTT. J is TRBJ2-3 and V is TRBV5-1; D not resolved. Germline V gene sequence: CDR1 SGHRS, CDR2 YFSETQ. Trimming pared 0 bases from V and 4 bases from J, leaving 9 bases between. The CDR3 consists of 14 residues. Supplemented by reference TRBV5-1 and TRBJ2-3, the full variable domain reads KAGVTQTPRYLIKTRGQQVTLSCSPISGHRSVSWYQQTPGQGLQFLFEYFSETQRNKGNFPGRFSGRQFSNSRSEMNVSTLELGDSALYLCASSLAHFPDTQYFGPGTRLTVL.

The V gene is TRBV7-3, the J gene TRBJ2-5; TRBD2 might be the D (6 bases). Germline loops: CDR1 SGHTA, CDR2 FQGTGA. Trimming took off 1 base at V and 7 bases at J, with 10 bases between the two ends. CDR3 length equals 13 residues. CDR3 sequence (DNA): TGTGCCAGCAGCTTAAGGCGGGGAGCGACCCAGTACTTC. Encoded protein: CASSLRRGATQYF.

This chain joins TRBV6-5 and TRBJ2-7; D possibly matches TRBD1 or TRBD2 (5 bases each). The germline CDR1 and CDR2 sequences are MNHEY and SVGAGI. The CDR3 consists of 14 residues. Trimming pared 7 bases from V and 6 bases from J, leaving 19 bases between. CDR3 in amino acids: CASTSLVGVLEQYF. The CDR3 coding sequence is TGTGCCAGCACCTCATTAGTGGGGGTCCTCGAGCAGTACTTC.